A single sample gave rise to the 30 T cell receptor beta chains below, sequenced in a study of T cell responses to AZD1222 COVID-19 vaccine. Here immunoSEQ multiplex PCR was the method, and the copy in TCRdb shows in-frame clones only, minus some. The top ten hold about 1% of the sample, which has over 150,000 clones, over 85% seen once. The sample here was peripheral blood, taken 28 days after the second dose of the MenACWY control vaccine. The receptors shown here come from an adult who received the MenACWY meningococcal vaccine as a control.

This chain links TRBV7-6 with TRBJ1-1, with 8 positions matching TRBD1. V shed 7 bases, J shed 0 bases, and the junction held 19 bases outside the gene matches. Germline CDR1 reads SGHVS; CDR2 reads FNYEAQ. CDR3 length equals 19 residues. CDR3 nucleotides: TGTGCCAGCACCCTCCCGGAGGGGTACCCGACAGGGGTGAACACTGAAGCTTTCTTT. Translated, it gives CASTLPEGYPTGVNTEAFF.

This chain uses TRBV7-2 with TRBJ2-6; D is perhaps TRBD2 (7 bases). The CDR3 contains 15 residues. V lost 6 bases to trimming and J lost 0 bases, with 9 bases between them. Germline V CDR1 and CDR2: SGHTA, FQGNSA. The DNA for the CDR3 is TGTGCCAGCAGGGGAGGGGGCTCTGGGGCCAACGTCCTGACTTTC. The encoded protein is CASRGGGSGANVLTF. The full variable domain, its missing parts supplied by reference TRBV7-2 and TRBJ2-6, is GAGVSQSPSNKVTEKGKDVELRCDPISGHTALYWYRQSLGQGLEFLIYFQGNSAPDKSGLPSDRFSAERTGGSVSTLTIQRTQQEDSAVYLCASRGGGSGANVLTFGAGSRLTVL.

The rearrangement links TRBV19 to TRBJ1-2; possible D gene TRBD1, 5 bases. CDR1 LNHDA and CDR2 SQIVND come from the germline V gene (reference sequence). CDR3 length: 14 residues. V was cut by 4 bases and J by 4 bases, with 13 bases left in between. CDR3 loop: CASSTPGFGYGYTF. CDR3 DNA: TGTGCCAGTAGTACCCCAGGGTTCGGCTATGGCTACACCTTC.

The chain has TRBV9 and TRBJ1-6; no firm D call. This CDR3 has 15 residues. The V end lost 0 bases, the J end lost 4 bases, and 8 bases lay between the germline ends. The V gene's germline CDR1 is SGDLS and CDR2 YYNGEE. The CDR3 bases are TGTGCCAGCAGCGTAGGGGCAGGTTATAATTCACCCCTCCACTTT. Translated: CASSVGAGYNSPLHF. The full variable domain, with the rest looked up from reference TRBV9 and TRBJ1-6, is DSGVTQTPKHLITATGQRVTLRCSPRSGDLSVYWYQQSLDQGLQFLIQYYNGEERAKGNILERFSAQQFPDLHSELNLSSLELGDSALYFCASSVGAGYNSPLHFGNGTRLTVT.

The chain joins TRBV7-8 to TRBJ1-1; 8 bases agree with TRBD1. Germline V gives CDR1 SGHVS, CDR2 FQNEAQ. The ends lost 0 bases at V and 0 bases at J; junction bases unmatched: 3. The length of the CDR3 is 16 residues. The DNA for the CDR3 is TGTGCCAGCAGCTTAGCACCAGGGGGCTTGAACACTGAAGCTTTCTTT. Protein sequence: CASSLAPGGLNTEAFF.

CDR3 sequence reads: CASSESDRLDQPQHF. CDR3 in DNA: TGTGCCAGCAGTGAATCCGACCGACTTGATCAGCCCCAGCATTTT. This chain uses TRBV25-1 with TRBJ1-5; D unresolved. Looked up from germline, CDR1 is MGHDK and CDR2 is SYGVNS. The germline V and J ends were trimmed by 1 base and 5 bases, with 12 bases remaining between them. The CDR3 extends over 15 amino acids.

The chain has TRBV28 and TRBJ1-2; no reliable D call. CDR1 MDHEN and CDR2 SYDVKM come from the germline V gene. This CDR3 is 13 amino acids long. With 4 bases removed from V and 8 bases from J, the gap between germline ends came to 14 bases. In DNA, the CDR3 is TGTGCCAGCAGTTCCCACTCCTATTGGGGCTACACCTTC. It codes for CASSSHSYWGYTF.

The V call is TRBV6-4, the J call TRBJ1-5, with D possibly being TRBD1 (6 bases). V lost 6 bases, J lost 0 bases, and 12 bases lay in between. CDR3 length equals 15 residues. CDR1 and CDR2 from the germline V gene are MRHNA and SNTAGT. As DNA, the CDR3 is TGTGCCAGCAGCATGGACAGTCATAGCAATCAGCCCCAGCATTTT. It codes for CASSMDSHSNQPQHF.

This chain joins TRBV3-1 (or the pseudogene TRBV3-2) and TRBJ1-2, with D tentatively TRBD1 (6 bases). Germline CDR1 LGHDT, CDR2 YNNKEL (reference sequence). V lost 0 bases and J lost 5, with 16 bases in between. This CDR3 is built from 16 residues. The CDR3 DNA reads as TGTGCCAGCAGCCAAGAATCTCAGGTCAGGGGATATGGCTACACCTTC. The encoded protein is CASSQESQVRGYGYTF.

This clone appeared once. This specimen includes other DNA sequences encoding the same CDR3. The chain couples TRBV6-5 to TRBJ1-1, with D tentatively TRBD1 (5 bases). Per the germline V gene, CDR1 is MNHEY and CDR2 is SVGAGI. Trimming shortened V by 5 bases and J by 5 bases, and 9 bases separated the two germline ends. This CDR3 is built from 12 residues. DNA for the CDR3: TGTGCCAGCAGTCCTGGGGGAACTGAAGCTTTCTTT. Its translation is CASSPGGTEAFF.

V is TRBV3-1 (or the pseudogene TRBV3-2) and J is TRBJ2-2; 11 positions match TRBD2. The germline V gene encodes CDR1 LGHDT and CDR2 YNNKEL (reference sequence). V gave up 1 base and J gave up 4 bases; unmatched junction bases: 8. CDR3 length equals 18 residues. The CDR3 here is CASSQVSELAGVTGELFF. In DNA, the CDR3 is TGTGCCAGCAGCCAAGTTTCGGAACTAGCGGGGGTCACCGGGGAGCTGTTTTTT.

This clone was detected once. The rearrangement joins TRBV7-2 to TRBJ1-1; 8 nucleotides agree with TRBD1. From germline, CDR1 is SGHTA and CDR2 FQGNSA. After removal of 6 bases from V and 1 base from J, the junction contained 7 bases not matched to a gene. The CDR3 runs to 15 residues. For the CDR3, the DNA is TGTGCCAGCAGGGACAGGGTCGGGGCGAACACTGAAGCTTTCTTT. Translating gives CASRDRVGANTEAFF.

The CDR3 nucleotides read TGTGCCAGCACTCCCTCCGGGGGCAAAAGCAATCAGCCCCAGCATTTT. Residues: CASTPSGGKSNQPQHF. V gene TRBV6-6 combines with J gene TRBJ1-5; possible D gene TRBD1, 6 bases. Germline lookup yields CDR1 MNHNY and CDR2 SVGAGI (reference sequence). Trimming took 7 bases from V and 1 from J, leaving 17 bases between them. The length of the CDR3 is 16 residues.

The chain uses TRBV12-3 or TRBV12-4 and TRBJ1-1, with D possibly being TRBD1 (5 bases). This CDR3 has 13 residues. V lost 2 bases and J lost 10, with 14 bases in between. DNA for the CDR3: TGTGCCAGCAGTTTACTCTTGGGACGAGGAGCTTTCTTT. It specifies CASSLLLGRGAFF.

This chain connects TRBV27 to TRBJ1-2; tentative D call: TRBD1 (5 bases). This CDR3 has 14 residues. CDR1 is MNHEY, CDR2 SMNVEV, per germline (reference sequence). Trimming took 2 bases from V and 7 from J, leaving 14 bases between them. In nucleotides, the CDR3 is TGTGCCAGCAGTTTAACGGGCAGGGTGGGTGGCTACACCTTC. Protein sequence: CASSLTGRVGGYTF.

The rearrangement uses TRBV20-1 and TRBJ1-5; no definite D call. Per the germline V gene, CDR1 is DFQATT and CDR2 is SNEGSKA (reference sequence). The CDR3 is 11 amino acids. The germline V and J ends were trimmed by 0 bases and 3 bases, with 0 bases remaining between them. Here the CDR3 DNA reads TGCAGTGCTAGAGACAATCAGCCCCAGCATTTT. This gives the protein CSARDNQPQHF.

V is TRBV4-2 and J is TRBJ2-2; TRBD1 or TRBD2 may be the D gene (5 bases each). V gave up 3 bases and J gave up 5 bases, with 13 bases separating them. CDR1 is LGHNA, CDR2 YNFKEQ, per germline. CDR3 length: 15 residues. The CDR3 DNA is TGTGCCAGCAGCCAGGGGGAACTGAGAACCGGGGAGCTGTTTTTT. Translated, it gives CASSQGELRTGELFF.

In DNA form, the CDR3 reads TGTGCCAGCAGCTTGGCCACCGTGAGCTCCTATAATTCACCCCTCCACTTT. It yields the protein CASSLATVSSYNSPLHF. V is TRBV5-5 and J is TRBJ1-6, with D hard to call. CDR3 length: 17 amino acids. V lost 0 bases and J lost 0, with 10 bases in between. The germline V gene has CDR1 SGHKS and CDR2 YYEKEE (reference sequence).

This rearrangement joins TRBV4-1 to TRBJ1-5; the match to TRBD1 covers 7 bases. With V trimmed by 1 base and J by 5 bases, 8 bases remained unmatched. Germline V lookup: CDR1 MGHRA, CDR2 YSYEKL. CDR3 length: 16 residues. The CDR3 bases are TGCGCCAGCAGCCAAGTCCCGGCAGGGGGTTATCAGCCCCAGCATTTT. It translates to CASSQVPAGGYQPQHF.

V and J are TRBV11-2 and TRBJ2-5; a weak D match, TRBD2 (6 bases). Per germline, CDR1 SGHAT and CDR2 FQNNGV. This CDR3 has 13 residues. Trimming pared 3 bases from V and 5 bases from J, leaving 10 bases between. The CDR3: CASSFRGWETQYF. In DNA form, the CDR3 reads TGTGCCAGCAGCTTTCGGGGGTGGGAGACCCAGTACTTC. Full variable domain (missing parts from reference TRBV11-2 and TRBJ2-5): EAGVAQSPRYKIIEKRQSVAFWCNPISGHATLYWYQQILGQGPKLLIQFQNNGVVDDSQLPKDRFSAERLKGVDSTLKIQPAKLEDSAVYLCASSFRGWETQYFGPGTRLLVL.

V usage is TRBV15 and J usage is TRBJ1-5, with TRBD1 matching over 7 bases. Looked up from germline, CDR1 is LNHNV and CDR2 is YYDKDF (reference sequence). J gave up 1 base and V 0 bases, and 3 bases lay outside the gene matches. The CDR3 consists of 16 residues. The CDR3 sequence is CATSRESGGSNQPQHF. Here the CDR3 DNA reads TGTGCCACCAGCAGAGAATCAGGGGGGAGCAATCAGCCCCAGCATTTT.

This clone was detected only once. The chain carries TRBV2 and TRBJ1-4; the match to TRBD1 covers 7 bases. The length of the CDR3 is 15 residues. The ends lost 4 bases at V and 6 bases at J; junction bases unmatched: 8. In germline, CDR1 is SNHLY, CDR2 FYNNEI. The CDR3 sequence: CASSADRAIDEKLFF. CDR3 DNA sequence: TGTGCCAGCAGTGCCGACAGGGCGATCGATGAAAAACTGTTTTTT.

A few counts support this clone. The chain recombines TRBV2 with TRBJ1-6, with D perhaps TRBD1 (6 bases). V was trimmed by 2 bases and J by 9 bases, leaving 14 bases between them. The CDR3 is 15 residues long. Germline V gene sequence: CDR1 SNHLY, CDR2 FYNNEI. The CDR3 is CASSELQGQRSPLHF. CDR3 DNA sequence: TGTGCCAGCAGTGAACTGCAGGGGCAGCGTTCACCCCTCCACTTT.

In its sample, this clone was seen a few times. The chain combines TRBV6-4 with TRBJ1-5; tentative D call: TRBD1 (6 bases). CDR3 size: 13 residues. Per germline, CDR1 MRHNA and CDR2 SNTAGT. Trimming pared 6 bases from V and 6 bases from J, leaving 12 bases between. CDR3 protein: CASSPQGTQPQHF. The CDR3 bases are TGTGCCAGCAGCCCACAGGGTACTCAGCCCCAGCATTTT.

This clone was seen once. The chain combines TRBV6-1 with TRBJ2-3; D may match TRBD1 or TRBD2 (5 bases each). Trimming shortened V by 2 bases and J by 1 base, and 13 bases separated the two germline ends. From germline, CDR1 is MNHNS and CDR2 SASEGT. The CDR3 length is 16 residues. The CDR3: CASSENGGFGTDTQYF. DNA of the CDR3: TGTGCCAGCAGTGAAAATGGGGGATTCGGCACAGATACGCAGTATTTT.

The rearrangement joins TRBV5-5 to TRBJ2-1; the D gene is possibly TRBD2 (6 bases). The CDR3 length is 16 residues. Germline V gene lookup returns CDR1 SGHKS and CDR2 YYEKEE (reference sequence). V was cut by 6 bases and J by 7 bases, with 23 bases left in between. The CDR3 region has the DNA TGTGCCAGCACCCCTAGCGTAACATGGGGTGGGAATGAGCAGTTCTTC. Amino acids: CASTPSVTWGGNEQFF.

The V call is TRBV27, the J call TRBJ2-1, with 7 bases identical to TRBD1. The CDR3 has 15 residues. J was trimmed by 4 bases and V by 3 bases; bases with no gene match: 6. CDR1 and CDR2 (germline): MNHEY, SMNVEV (reference sequence). The CDR3 loop is CASSFSATGYNEQFF. Written as DNA, the CDR3 is TGTGCCAGCAGTTTCTCCGCGACAGGGTACAATGAGCAGTTCTTC.

The CDR3: CASRENTGELFF. The CDR3 bases are TGTGCCAGCAGGGAGAACACCGGGGAGCTGTTTTTT. This chain connects TRBV2 to TRBJ2-2; D unresolved. This CDR3 is 12 amino acids long. CDR1 SNHLY and CDR2 FYNNEI come from the germline V gene. The V end lost 6 bases, the J end lost 1 base, and 3 bases lay between the germline ends.

This clone appeared a single time. The rearrangement joins TRBV25-1 to TRBJ1-1; TRBD1 is a possible D gene (5 bases). CDR3 size: 15 residues. CDR1 and CDR2 (germline): MGHDK, SYGVNS. V shed 6 bases and J shed 0 bases, with 14 bases lying between them. This chain's CDR3 is CASSSQGPLNTEAFF. The CDR3 coding sequence is TGTGCCAGCAGCAGCCAGGGACCCCTGAACACTGAAGCTTTCTTT.

The chain links TRBV7-2 to TRBJ2-2; D ambiguous. Germline CDR1 is SGHTA and CDR2 is FQGNSA. V was cut by 3 bases and J by 4 bases, with 0 bases left in between. The CDR3 is 11 residues long. The CDR3 sequence is CASSFTGELFF. CDR3 sequence (DNA): TGTGCCAGCAGCTTCACCGGGGAGCTGTTTTTT.